Included here is one TCR beta chain sequence, with context. Its specificity is not known. These data come from a study of cytomegalovirus exposure and HLA in healthy donors. Study-wide background: HLA-typed donors contributed about 85 million unique TCRs, which were held in an early data release.

Study-level findings and limits: In a later analysis, several top co-occurrence clusters appeared linked to parvovirus B19, influenza, CMV and Epstein-Barr virus.

Researchers ran the PCR with 60 Vbeta and 13 Jbeta primers. Profiling relied on immunoSEQ multiplex PCR, and the TCRdb table lists in-frame clones only, not all of them. The sample holds 150,000 to 200,000 clones, approximately 80% seen once. The TCR originated in a man in his forties or fifties in good health and CMV-seropositive. The sequencing input was PBMCs.

This chain's CDR3 is CASSEGGAPNFYEQYF. The DNA for the CDR3 is TGTGCCAGCAGTGAAGGGGGGGCCCCTAACTTCTACGAGCAGTACTTC. The chain joins TRBV25-1 to TRBJ2-7; maybe TRBD2 (7 bases). With 2 bases removed from V and 3 bases from J, the gap between germline ends came to 17 bases. This CDR3 contains 16 residues. Germline V lookup: CDR1 MGHDK, CDR2 SYGVNS.